Here is one T cell receptor (beta chain) with its context. Antigen specificity is unknown. Germline CDR1 and CDR2: MNHEY and SMNVEV (reference sequence). Trimming removed 3 bases at V and 9 bases at J, with 6 bases between. The CDR3 covers 11 residues. The data were obtained in a study of OX40 agonist ivuxolimab in advanced cancers. Study-wide results and caveats: At doses 0.1 to 3.0 mg/kg, CD4+ and CD8+ clones expanded.

TCRdb's table, derived via immunoSEQ multiplex PCR, lists solely in-frame clones and lacks some. The sample lists tens of thousands of clones; approximately 86% were seen once. The chain joins TRBV27 to TRBJ2-1; no clear D gene. This sample comprised CD4+ or CD8+ T cells sorted from blood, obtained in a trial of the OX40 agonist ivuxolimab. The TCR sequence derives from an adult with an advanced solid tumor such as melanoma, head and neck, liver or kidney cancer. The DNA of the CDR3 is TGTGCCAGCAGTTTGGGGTCTGAGCAGTTCTTC. Translating it yields CASSLGSEQFF.